Below are 31 T cell receptor beta chains sequenced from a single sample in a study of post-analysis software for immune sequencing data (dated by TCRdb to 2014 to 2015). Study-level results and caveats: A handful of TRBV segments, including TRBV5-6, TRBV5-1 and TRBV20-1, were significantly more frequent in patients than controls.

These receptors have no known antigen. To prepare the library, PCR was applied. The sequencing machine was an Illumina HiSeq 2500. To reduce PCR and sequencing biases, unique molecular identifiers were incorporated into the TCR beta cDNA libraries. TCRdb reprocessing: public reads trimmed at Q25 with fastp, clones called with MiXCR, in-frame beta chains kept. Identical CDR3 proteins give one entry, which carries the most common genes and DNA. This sample holds about 770,000 distinct CDR3 sequences; 35% to 55% were observed only once. The top ten clonotypes cover just under 5% of the sample. The material sequenced was blood. Receptor source: a girl aged 10-17 years with multiple sclerosis.

About this clonotype: An end of the junction does not agree with germline; a read error may underlie this. CDR3 region: CASSPNEVAGVHTQYF. CDR3 sequence (DNA): TGTGCTAGCAGCCCCAATGAGGTAGCGGGGGTTCATACGCAGTATTTT. The gene calls are TRBV7-7 and TRBJ2-3; 9 nucleotides align to TRBD2. Germline-derived CDR1 and CDR2 are SSHAT and FNYEAQ (reference sequence). The CDR3 runs 16 residues.

V is TRBV6-5 and J is TRBJ2-7, with 9 positions matching TRBD1. Germline CDR1 reads MNHEY; CDR2 reads SVGAGI. The CDR3 consists of 15 residues. Trimming cost V 2 bases and J 5 bases; bases outside gene matches: 7. CDR3 coding DNA: TGTGCCAGCAGTTACGAGGGACAGGGTTCTAACGAGCAGTACTTC. Translated: CASSYEGQGSNEQYF.

The chain recombines TRBV7-2 with TRBJ2-1; 8 nucleotides agree with TRBD1. Trimming cost V 1 base and J 8 bases; bases outside gene matches: 7. CDR1 is SGHTA and CDR2 is FQGNSA in the germline V gene. There are 15 residues in the CDR3. The CDR3 coding sequence is TGTGCCAGCAGCTTAGGACAGGGGAAAGGGGATGAGCAGTTCTTC. It translates to CASSLGQGKGDEQFF.

The chain is built from TRBV11-2 and TRBJ2-1; D is perhaps TRBD1 (5 bases). Germline values: CDR1 SGHAT, CDR2 FQNNGV. The germline V and J ends were trimmed by 5 bases and 6 bases, with 20 bases remaining between them. The CDR3 covers 16 residues. For the CDR3, the DNA is TGTGCCAGCAGCAAGGGGAACCTGGGGTACATCAATGAGCAGTTCTTC. Its translation is CASSKGNLGYINEQFF.

The V gene is TRBV6-2 or TRBV6-3, the J gene TRBJ1-5; weak D call: TRBD1 (5 bases). The V end was cut by 0 bases, the J end by 4 bases, with 10 bases between. This CDR3 contains 15 residues. CDR1 is MNHEY, CDR2 SVGEGT, per germline. The CDR3, as DNA: TGTGCCAGCAGTTACTCGGGACGGATAAATCAGCCCCAGCATTTT. It yields the protein CASSYSGRINQPQHF.

V is TRBV28 and J is TRBJ2-1; 7 nucleotides line up with TRBD2. The CDR3 covers 16 residues. V gave up 8 bases and J gave up 4 bases; unmatched junction bases: 14. Germline V gives CDR1 MDHEN, CDR2 SYDVKM. The CDR3 loop is CASGPSWGEGYNEQFF. DNA for the CDR3: TGTGCCAGCGGACCAAGCTGGGGGGAGGGATACAATGAGCAGTTCTTC. Combining the CDR3 with reference TRBV28 and TRBJ2-1 gives the whole variable domain DVKVTQSSRYLVKRTGEKVFLECVQDMDHENMFWYRQDPGLGLRLIYFSYDVKMKEKGDIPEGYSVSREKKERFSLILESASTNQTSMYLCASGPSWGEGYNEQFFGPGTRLTVL.

This clonotype was seen only a few times. This chain links TRBV30 with TRBJ2-7, with D unclear. Germline values: CDR1 GTSNPN, CDR2 SVGIG (reference sequence). V was clipped by 4 bases and J by 3 bases, with 10 bases between them. The CDR3 has 12 residues. Here the CDR3 reads CAWIGPNYEQYF. CDR3 coding DNA: TGTGCCTGGATAGGGCCTAACTACGAGCAGTACTTC.

The V call is TRBV20-1, the J call TRBJ2-1; 9 positions agree with TRBD2. J gave up 3 bases and V 5 bases, and 11 bases lay outside the gene matches. The CDR3 spans 16 residues. The V gene's germline CDR1 is DFQATT and CDR2 SNEGSKA (reference sequence). Here the CDR3 reads CSAEPAGGPLYNEQFF. CDR3 bases: TGCAGTGCTGAACCAGCGGGAGGCCCCCTCTACAATGAGCAGTTCTTC.

The chain links TRBV5-1 to TRBJ1-3; 10 bases align to TRBD1. J was trimmed by 15 bases and V by 4 bases; bases with no gene match: 13. This CDR3 region has 14 residues. In germline, CDR1 is SGHRS, CDR2 YFSETQ. The CDR3 region is CASSPRDRGSVEYF. The CDR3 DNA reads TGCGCCAGCAGCCCCCGGGACAGGGGTAGTGTGGAATATTTT.

J is TRBJ2-7 and V is TRBV27; possibly TRBD1 or TRBD2 for D (5 bases each). The V end lost 4 bases, the J end lost 0 bases, and 16 bases lay between the germline ends. CDR1 is MNHEY, CDR2 SMNVEV, per germline (reference sequence). This CDR3 spans 16 amino acids. The CDR3 DNA sequence: TGTGCCAGCAGTTCCTCGGGGACCGATAGCTCCTACGAGCAGTACTTC. It encodes CASSSSGTDSSYEQYF.

The chain combines TRBV7-2 with TRBJ1-1; D not resolved. V lost 1 base to trimming and J lost 1 base, with 13 bases between them. Germline V gene sequence: CDR1 SGHTA, CDR2 FQGNSA. The CDR3 is 16 amino acids. The CDR3 protein is CASSLVSVGSNTEAFF. Here the CDR3 DNA reads TGTGCCAGCAGCTTAGTTAGCGTCGGGTCGAACACTGAAGCTTTCTTT.

This rearrangement joins TRBV27 to TRBJ2-1, with 9 nucleotides matching TRBD2. V trimming: 5 bases; J trimming: 10 bases; junction bases outside the gene matches: 9. This CDR3 has 14 amino acids. Germline CDR1 and CDR2: MNHEY and SMNVEV (reference sequence). CDR3 in DNA: TGTGCCAGCAGTGCACCGGGACTAGCCAGGGAGCAGTTCTTC. Protein product: CASSAPGLAREQFF.

The chain couples TRBV20-1 to TRBJ1-5, with a tentative D call TRBD1 (5 bases). CDR1 and CDR2 from the germline V gene are DFQATT and SNEGSKA (reference sequence). Trimming stripped 5 bases from V and 0 bases from J, with 11 bases between. The CDR3 loop spans 14 amino acids. CDR3 sequence reads: CSAGGTYSNQPQHF. In DNA form, the CDR3 reads TGCAGTGCTGGTGGGACTTATAGCAATCAGCCCCAGCATTTT.

The rearrangement joins TRBV29-1 to TRBJ1-2, with 8 bases fitting TRBD1. V lost 5 bases, J lost 3 bases, and 8 bases stayed unmatched. In germline, CDR1 is SQVTM, CDR2 ANQGSEA. The CDR3 covers 14 residues. The CDR3 here is CSVTDTGGDYGYTF. The CDR3 DNA reads as TGCAGCGTTACCGATACAGGGGGTGACTATGGCTACACCTTC.

The chain carries TRBV7-6 and TRBJ2-1; TRBD2 aligns across 9 bases. Trimming took 5 bases from V and 1 from J; bases not matched to a gene: 6. CDR1 and CDR2 from the germline V gene are SGHVS and FNYEAQ. The CDR3 runs to 16 residues. The CDR3 sequence is CASSRIAGESYNEQFF. CDR3 in DNA: TGTGCCAGCAGCCGAATAGCGGGAGAGTCCTACAATGAGCAGTTCTTC.

V gene TRBV11-2 combines with J gene TRBJ2-5; D might be TRBD1 (6 bases). V lost 4 bases and J 3 bases, leaving 9 bases between the germline ends. The CDR3 covers 13 residues. Looked up from germline, CDR1 is SGHAT and CDR2 is FQNNGV. The CDR3 is CASSSRGKETQYF. The CDR3 DNA is TGTGCCAGCAGCTCAAGGGGGAAAGAGACCCAGTACTTC.

The rearrangement uses TRBV11-3 and TRBJ1-1, with unresolved D. This CDR3 has 15 residues. Trimming removed 1 base from V and 0 bases from J, with 9 bases in between. Germline-derived CDR1 and CDR2 are SGHNT and YENEEA. The CDR3 reads CASSLGGEMNTEAFF. The CDR3 DNA follows: TGTGCCAGCAGCTTAGGCGGGGAGATGAACACTGAAGCTTTCTTT.

The CDR3 coding sequence is TGTGCCATCGGGGCTATCGATTCACCAGATACGCAGTATTTT. Protein product: CAIGAIDSPDTQYF. This chain links TRBV10-3 with TRBJ2-3, with D possibly being TRBD1 (5 bases). Trimming pared 8 bases from V and 4 bases from J, leaving 16 bases between. CDR3 length equals 14 residues. Per germline, CDR1 ENHRY and CDR2 SYGVKD.

The CDR3 DNA sequence: TGCAGTGCCTGGAAACAGGGGGCGAACGGCTACACCTTC. Translating gives CSAWKQGANGYTF. The chain couples TRBV20-1 to TRBJ1-2, with TRBD1 matching 9 bases. CDR3 size: 13 residues. J gave up 8 bases and V 6 bases, and 10 bases lay outside the gene matches. Germline assignment: CDR1 DFQATT and CDR2 SNEGSKA (reference sequence).

This clonotype was counted only a few times. This chain links TRBV15 with TRBJ1-2; 9 bases agree with TRBD1. Germline loops: CDR1 LNHNV, CDR2 YYDKDF (reference sequence). The CDR3 consists of 16 residues. The trim removed 2 bases at V and 0 bases at J, leaving 4 bases unmatched. CDR3 sequence: CATSRRQGVTNYGYTF. The CDR3 DNA follows: TGTGCCACCAGCAGAAGACAGGGGGTTACTAACTATGGCTACACCTTC.

This clonotype was counted a few times. This rearrangement joins TRBV27 to TRBJ2-7; the match to TRBD2 covers 11 bases. The CDR3 loop spans 15 amino acids. Trimming cost V 6 bases and J 2 bases; bases outside gene matches: 6. Germline values: CDR1 MNHEY, CDR2 SMNVEV (reference sequence). CDR3 sequence: CASSTGTSGTYEQYF. The CDR3 DNA sequence: TGTGCCAGCAGCACAGGGACTAGCGGAACCTACGAGCAGTACTTC.

V is TRBV9 and J is TRBJ1-6; 7 nucleotides match TRBD1. Germline V lookup: CDR1 SGDLS, CDR2 YYNGEE. V lost 0 bases to trimming and J lost 9 bases; unmatched junction nucleotides: 6. This CDR3 has 15 residues. CDR3 region: CASSVGQGVVSPLHF. The CDR3, as DNA: TGTGCCAGCAGCGTAGGGCAGGGGGTGGTTTCACCCCTCCACTTT.

The chain joins TRBV20-1 to TRBJ1-5; possible D gene TRBD1, 6 bases. Germline V CDR1 and CDR2: DFQATT, SNEGSKA (reference sequence). The germline V and J ends were trimmed by 5 bases and 2 bases, with 13 bases remaining between them. The CDR3 length is 14 residues. The CDR3 spells CSALGHLGNQPQHF. In DNA form, the CDR3 reads TGCAGTGCTCTGGGACACTTGGGCAATCAGCCCCAGCATTTT.

The chain links TRBV12-3 or TRBV12-4 to TRBJ2-7; perhaps TRBD2 as D (5 bases). The CDR3 covers 13 residues. V lost 7 bases and J lost 3, with 13 bases in between. This CDR3 reads CASTSDGIYEQYF. The CDR3 DNA follows: TGTGCCAGCACCTCCGACGGGATCTACGAGCAGTACTTC.

The rearrangement links TRBV10-3 to TRBJ1-2; D call uncertain. The germline CDR1 and CDR2 sequences are ENHRY and SYGVKD. V lost 4 bases and J lost 5, with 11 bases in between. The CDR3 spans 13 residues. The CDR3, as DNA: TGTGCCATCAGTGTAGGACGGGGATATGGCTACACCTTC. Translating it yields CAISVGRGYGYTF.

The V and J genes are TRBV27 and TRBJ1-1; the match to TRBD1 covers 10 bases. V lost 6 bases to trimming and J lost 1 base; unmatched junction nucleotides: 5. Germline V gene lookup returns CDR1 MNHEY and CDR2 SMNVEV (reference sequence). CDR3 length equals 15 residues. CDR3: CASSLGDRGNTEAFF. CDR3 DNA sequence: TGTGCCAGCAGCTTAGGGGACAGGGGGAACACTGAAGCTTTCTTT.

The rearrangement joins TRBV20-1 to TRBJ2-3, with 10 bases matching TRBD2. V lost 4 bases to trimming and J lost 4 bases; unmatched junction nucleotides: 8. The germline gives CDR1 DFQATT, CDR2 SNEGSKA (reference sequence). The CDR3 has 15 residues. DNA of the CDR3: TGCAGTGCTAATAGCGGGAGGCCCGGGGCAGATACGCAGTATTTT. This translates into CSANSGRPGADTQYF.

This clonotype was detected a few times. The chain is built from TRBV20-1 and TRBJ2-7; maybe TRBD2 (6 bases). V was trimmed by 4 bases and J by 4 bases, leaving 17 bases between them. Germline CDR1 reads DFQATT; CDR2 reads SNEGSKA (reference sequence). The CDR3 sequence is 14 residues long. The CDR3 is CSATRGGVRYEQYF. The CDR3 coding sequence is TGCAGTGCTACCCGGGGCGGGGTACGGTACGAGCAGTACTTC.

The chain combines TRBV29-1 with TRBJ1-1; TRBD1 aligns across 7 bases. CDR1 SQVTM and CDR2 ANQGSEA come from the germline V gene. J lost 1 base, V lost 4 bases, and 3 bases had no gene match. The CDR3 contains 13 residues. The CDR3 DNA reads as TGCAGCGTTGCACAGGGGACGAACACTGAAGCTTTCTTT. As protein: CSVAQGTNTEAFF.

To note about this clonotype: A read error may produce the germline difference seen at one junction end. The rearrangement links TRBV12-3 or TRBV12-4 to TRBJ2-3, with D possibly TRBD2 on 6 matching bases. The CDR3 sequence is 17 residues long. The chain's CDR3 is CASSSLKGRSSADAQYF. The DNA of the CDR3 is TGTGCCAGCAGTTCCCTAAAGGGAAGATCTAGCGCAGATGCGCAGTATTTT.

This clonotype was seen a few times. This chain uses TRBV2 with TRBJ2-7, with 10 bases matching TRBD2. The ends lost 9 bases at V and 4 bases at J; junction bases unmatched: 9. This CDR3 spans 14 amino acids. The V gene's germline CDR1 is SNHLY and CDR2 FYNNEI. CDR3 residues: CARSWTSGSYEQYF. The CDR3, as DNA: TGTGCCAGATCTTGGACTAGCGGCTCTTACGAGCAGTACTTC.